The 6 T cell receptor beta chains below were found in one sample sequenced in a study of T cells in Graves' hyperthyroidism and ophthalmopathy. Researchers amplified the TCR beta CDR3 regions from RNA transcripts. HTBI primers were the set used in a first-round RT-PCR of the TCR CDR3. Via MiXCR, TCRdb re-called the multiplex PCR reads, giving one row per CDR3 protein. In the table there are roughly 170,000 distinct CDR3 sequences, over 15% of which are singletons. Source material: blood. These receptors were collected from a woman between 45 and 60 years old with Graves' hyperthyroidism.

There are many counts of this clonotype. This chain joins TRBV28 and TRBJ1-5; 7 bases align to TRBD1. Germline loops: CDR1 MDHEN, CDR2 SYDVKM. The CDR3 is 16 residues long. Trimming took 4 bases from V and 0 from J; bases not matched to a gene: 6. The CDR3 sequence: CASSSSGGYSNQPQHF. Written as DNA, the CDR3 is TGTGCCAGCAGTTCGTCAGGGGGTTATAGCAATCAGCCCCAGCATTTT.

This clonotype was recorded at least ten times. The gene calls are TRBV19 and TRBJ2-7; D unresolved. Germline CDR1 LNHDA, CDR2 SQIVND (reference sequence). The CDR3 has 15 residues. V lost 3 bases and J 6 bases, leaving 18 bases between the germline ends. The CDR3 DNA is TGTGCCAGTAGTATCTCCTCCTTAACATCGCGCGAGCAGTACTTC. This encodes CASSISSLTSREQYF.

This clonotype appeared many times. V and J are TRBV12-3 or TRBV12-4 and TRBJ2-3, with D perhaps TRBD2 (5 bases). This CDR3 comprises 15 residues. Deletions cut 7 bases from V and 1 base from J, with 15 bases between. The CDR3 DNA is TGTGCCAGCATCCACTACGGGGTGGGCACAGATACGCAGTATTTT. It translates to CASIHYGVGTDTQYF.

The chain joins TRBV6-2 or TRBV6-3 to TRBJ2-1; D is uncertain. Trimming took 2 bases from V and 8 from J, leaving 10 bases between them. Germline CDR1 MNHEY, CDR2 SVGEGT. CDR3 size: 13 residues. The CDR3, as DNA: TGTGCCAGCAGTTACCGAGAGGTCGATGAGCAGTTCTTC. Its translation is CASSYREVDEQFF.

This clonotype was picked up many times. This chain connects TRBV6-1 to TRBJ2-2, with D hard to call. Germline CDR1 reads MNHNS; CDR2 reads SASEGT. The V end was cut by 8 bases, the J end by 4 bases, with 5 bases between. The CDR3 length is 11 residues. CDR3 in amino acids: CASLVTGELFF. In DNA form, the CDR3 reads TGTGCCAGCCTGGTCACCGGGGAGCTGTTTTTT.

Many counts were recorded for this clonotype. The V gene is TRBV19, the J gene TRBJ2-1, with TRBD2 matching 14 bases. This CDR3 spans 17 amino acids. After removal of 4 bases from V and 8 bases from J, the junction contained 10 bases not matched to a gene. Germline V gene sequence: CDR1 LNHDA, CDR2 SQIVND (reference sequence). The CDR3 sequence: CASSTGLAGGSRHEQFF. In DNA form, the CDR3 reads TGTGCCAGTAGTACCGGACTAGCGGGGGGAAGTCGGCATGAGCAGTTCTTC.